This T cell receptor beta chain is drawn from a study of blood T cells in healthy people across ages. Combining a sample-barcoded 5' primer with a J-beta primer mix, a second PCR ran for roughly 7 to 11 cycles. TCRdb recomputed calls from the 5' RACE reads with MiXCR, one row per CDR3 protein. The table records over 1.5 million distinct CDR3 sequences, about 50% of them present only once. Sequenced sample: blood. The sequence derives from a woman aged 40 to 49 in good health.

The chain's CDR3 is CASSQVGGTSYGYTF. The CDR3 bases are TGTGCCAGCAGCCAAGTGGGGGGGACCTCTTATGGCTACACCTTC. The rearrangement links TRBV3-1 to TRBJ1-2, with D perhaps matching TRBD1 (5 bases). This CDR3 is 15 amino acids long. Germline lookup yields CDR1 LGHDT and CDR2 YNNKEL (reference sequence). Trimming shortened V by 1 base and J by 5 bases, and 14 bases separated the two germline ends.